Sequencing of this T cell receptor beta chain was carried out in a study of blood T cell repertoires in COVID-19. The count of this clone is one. The Seattle patients, enrolled during active infection, were followed longitudinally. Germline V lookup: CDR1 LGHNA, CDR2 YNFKEQ. This CDR3 comprises 18 residues. V lost 2 bases and J lost 3; bases outside the gene matches: 12. The assay was immunoSEQ multiplex PCR, and TCRdb's table has in-frame clones only and misses some. The sample records 270,000 or so clones, roughly 83% being singletons. The sequenced material came from peripheral blood. This TCR was recovered from a human donor with COVID-19, enrolled during active disease. The donor label of this sample is uncertain. J is TRBJ2-3 and V is TRBV4-2; 9 positions agree with TRBD2. The CDR3 reads CASSQFRGRADGTDTQYF. The CDR3 DNA follows: TGTGCCAGCAGCCAATTCCGCGGGAGGGCCGATGGAACAGATACGCAGTATTTT.